The present T cell receptor beta chain was sequenced within a study of regulatory T cells in long-lasting Graves disease. The CDR3 is 14 residues long. V lost 5 bases to trimming and J lost 5 bases, with 13 bases between them. Time point noted: newly diagnosed GD, antithyroid drugs for less than 3 months. The TCR library was prepared using RNA isolated from PBMCs. Library construction for TCR beta used iRepertoire HTBI primers and Arm-PCR of CDR3 regions. One entry per CDR3 protein, called by TCRdb with MiXCR from the multiplex PCR reads. The repertoire has about 430,000 distinct CDR3 sequences, approximately 15% of them found once; the top ten carry under 9%. The sample holds many counts of this clonotype. The same data also contributed to another study, on T cells in Graves' hyperthyroidism and ophthalmopathy.

Material: peripheral blood mononuclear cells (PBMCs), obtained at new diagnosis, from a patient treated with antithyroid drugs. The sequence was obtained from a woman aged 40 to 50 with Graves disease. The chain is built from TRBV12-3 or TRBV12-4 and TRBJ2-1, with no clear D. The CDR3: CASSLRWEHNEQFF. CDR3 coding DNA: TGTGCCAGCAGTCTGAGGTGGGAACACAATGAGCAGTTCTTC.